This TCR beta chain was captured by sequencing in a study of blood T cell repertoires in COVID-19. V lost 4 bases to trimming and J lost 9 bases, with 20 bases between them. The length of the CDR3 is 15 residues. In germline, CDR1 is SGHVS, CDR2 FQNEAQ. Libraries were prepared by immunoSEQ multiplex PCR; TCRdb keeps only in-frame clonotypes and omits some of them. In the table there are about 280,000 clones, less than 90% of which are singletons. Sample: peripheral blood. The chain employs TRBV7-8 and TRBJ2-3; D possibly corresponds to TRBD2 (5 bases). This TCR came from a human donor in a cohort sampled during active COVID-19. The CDR3: CASSYGGRISGTQYF. The CDR3 nucleotides read TGTGCCAGCAGCTATGGAGGCCGGATAAGTGGGACGCAGTATTTT.